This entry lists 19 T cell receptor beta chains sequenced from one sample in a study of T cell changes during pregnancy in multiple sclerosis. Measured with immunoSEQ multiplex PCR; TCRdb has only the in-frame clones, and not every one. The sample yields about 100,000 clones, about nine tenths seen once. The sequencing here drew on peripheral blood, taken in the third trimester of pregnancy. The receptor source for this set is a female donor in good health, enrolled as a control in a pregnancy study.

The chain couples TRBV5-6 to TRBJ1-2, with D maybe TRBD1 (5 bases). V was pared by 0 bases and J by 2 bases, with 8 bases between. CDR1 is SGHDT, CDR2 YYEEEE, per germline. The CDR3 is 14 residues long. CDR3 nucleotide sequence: TGTGCCAGCAGCTTGGGTCCAGGGAACTATGGCTACACCTTC. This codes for CASSLGPGNYGYTF.

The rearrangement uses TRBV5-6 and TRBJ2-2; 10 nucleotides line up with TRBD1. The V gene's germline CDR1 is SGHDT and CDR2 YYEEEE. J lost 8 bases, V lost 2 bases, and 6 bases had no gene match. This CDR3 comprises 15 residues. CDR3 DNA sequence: TGTGCCAGCAGCTTTGGACAGGGGGTAACTGGGGAGCTGTTTTTT. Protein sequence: CASSFGQGVTGELFF.

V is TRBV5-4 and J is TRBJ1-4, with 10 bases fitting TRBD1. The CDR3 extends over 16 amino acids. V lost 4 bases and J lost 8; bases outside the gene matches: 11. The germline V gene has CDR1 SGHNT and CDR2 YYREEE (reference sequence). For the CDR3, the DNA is TGTGCCAGCAGCGGACCGGGACAGGGGTATGGGGAAAAACTGTTTTTT. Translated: CASSGPGQGYGEKLFF.

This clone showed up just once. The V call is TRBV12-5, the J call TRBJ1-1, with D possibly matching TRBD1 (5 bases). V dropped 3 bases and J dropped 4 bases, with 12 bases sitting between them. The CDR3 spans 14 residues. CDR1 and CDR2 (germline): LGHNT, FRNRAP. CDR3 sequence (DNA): TGTGCTAGTGGTTTAGGAGGGGTGGGCACTGAAGCTTTCTTT. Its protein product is CASGLGGVGTEAFF.

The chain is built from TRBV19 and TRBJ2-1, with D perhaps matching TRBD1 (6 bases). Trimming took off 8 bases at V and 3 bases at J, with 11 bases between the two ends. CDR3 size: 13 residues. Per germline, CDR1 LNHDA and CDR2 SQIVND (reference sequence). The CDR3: CASQGYHYNEQFF. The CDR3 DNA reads TGTGCCAGTCAGGGGTATCACTACAATGAGCAGTTCTTC. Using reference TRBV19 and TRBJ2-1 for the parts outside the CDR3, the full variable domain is DGGITQSPKYLFRKEGQNVTLSCEQNLNHDAMYWYRQDPGQGLRLIYYSQIVNDFQKGDIAEGYSVSREKKESFPLTVTSAQKNPTAFYLCASQGYHYNEQFFGPGTRLTVL.

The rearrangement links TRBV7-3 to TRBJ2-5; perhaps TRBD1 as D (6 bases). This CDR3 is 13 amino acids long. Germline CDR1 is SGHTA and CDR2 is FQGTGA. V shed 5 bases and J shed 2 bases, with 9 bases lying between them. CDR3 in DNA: TGTGCCAGCAGCGAACAGGGTCAAGAGACCCAGTACTTC. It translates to CASSEQGQETQYF.

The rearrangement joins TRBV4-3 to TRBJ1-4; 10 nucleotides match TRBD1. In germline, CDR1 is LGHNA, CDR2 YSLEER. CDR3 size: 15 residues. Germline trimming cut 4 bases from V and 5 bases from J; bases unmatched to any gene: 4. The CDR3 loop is CASSRLTGGNEKLFF. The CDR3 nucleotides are TGCGCCAGCAGCCGCCTGACAGGGGGCAATGAAAAACTGTTTTTT.

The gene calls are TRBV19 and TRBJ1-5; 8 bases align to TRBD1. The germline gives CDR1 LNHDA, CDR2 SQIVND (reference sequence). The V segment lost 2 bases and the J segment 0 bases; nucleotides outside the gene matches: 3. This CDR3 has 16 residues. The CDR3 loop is CASSISTGGSNQPQHF. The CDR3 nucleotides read TGTGCCAGTAGTATATCCACAGGGGGTAGCAATCAGCCCCAGCATTTT.

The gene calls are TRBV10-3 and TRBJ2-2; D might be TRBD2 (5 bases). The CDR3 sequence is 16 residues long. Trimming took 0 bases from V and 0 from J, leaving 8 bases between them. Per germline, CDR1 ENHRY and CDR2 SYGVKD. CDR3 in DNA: TGTGCCATCAGTGAGTCGGCGGGTTCGAACACCGGGGAGCTGTTTTTT. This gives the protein CAISESAGSNTGELFF.

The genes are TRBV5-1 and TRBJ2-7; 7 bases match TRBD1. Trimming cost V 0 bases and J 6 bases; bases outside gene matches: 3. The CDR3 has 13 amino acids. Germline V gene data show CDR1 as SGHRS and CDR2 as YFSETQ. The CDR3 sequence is CASSLGQGLEQYF. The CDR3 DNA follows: TGCGCCAGCAGCTTGGGACAGGGTCTCGAGCAGTACTTC. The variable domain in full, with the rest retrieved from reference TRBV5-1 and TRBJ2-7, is KAGVTQTPRYLIKTRGQQVTLSCSPISGHRSVSWYQQTPGQGLQFLFEYFSETQRNKGNFPGRFSGRQFSNSRSEMNVSTLELGDSALYLCASSLGQGLEQYFGPGTRLTVT.

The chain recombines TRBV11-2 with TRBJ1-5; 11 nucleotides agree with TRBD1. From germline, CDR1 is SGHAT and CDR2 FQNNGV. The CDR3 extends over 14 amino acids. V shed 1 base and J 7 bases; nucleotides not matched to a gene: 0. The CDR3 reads CASSLGTGGQPQHF. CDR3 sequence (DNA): TGTGCCAGCAGCTTAGGGACAGGGGGCCAGCCCCAGCATTTT.

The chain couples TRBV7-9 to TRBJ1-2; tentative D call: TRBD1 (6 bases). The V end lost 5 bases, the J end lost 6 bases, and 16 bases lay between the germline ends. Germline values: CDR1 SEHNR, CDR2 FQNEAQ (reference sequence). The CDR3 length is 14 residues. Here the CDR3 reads CASSAGAGVDGYTF. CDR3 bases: TGTGCCAGCAGCGCCGGGGCAGGGGTGGATGGCTACACCTTC.

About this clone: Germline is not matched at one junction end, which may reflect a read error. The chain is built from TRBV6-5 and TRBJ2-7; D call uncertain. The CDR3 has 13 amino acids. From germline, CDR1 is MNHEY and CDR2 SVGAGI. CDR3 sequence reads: CASSYSMSVKPDF. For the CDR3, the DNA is TGTGCCAGCAGTTACTCGATGTCCGTGAAGCCCGACTTC.

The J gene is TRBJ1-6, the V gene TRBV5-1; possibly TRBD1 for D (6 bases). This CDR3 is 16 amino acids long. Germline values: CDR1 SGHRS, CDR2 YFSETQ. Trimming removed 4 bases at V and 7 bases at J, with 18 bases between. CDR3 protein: CASSPTGSRGNSPLHF. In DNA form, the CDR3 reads TGCGCCAGCAGCCCCACCGGGTCCAGGGGCAATTCACCCCTCCACTTT.

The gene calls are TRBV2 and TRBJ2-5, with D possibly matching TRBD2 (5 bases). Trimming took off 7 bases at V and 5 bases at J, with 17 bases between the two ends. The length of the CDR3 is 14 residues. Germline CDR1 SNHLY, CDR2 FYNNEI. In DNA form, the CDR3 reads TGTGCCAGCAAAAGTCTCGCGACGGGGGAGACCCAGTACTTC. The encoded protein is CASKSLATGETQYF.

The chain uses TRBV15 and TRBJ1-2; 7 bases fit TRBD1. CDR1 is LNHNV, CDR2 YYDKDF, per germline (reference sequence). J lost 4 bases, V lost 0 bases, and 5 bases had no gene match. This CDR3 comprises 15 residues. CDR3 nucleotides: TGTGCCACCAGCAGAGATACGACAGGGAGCTATGGCTACACCTTC. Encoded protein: CATSRDTTGSYGYTF.

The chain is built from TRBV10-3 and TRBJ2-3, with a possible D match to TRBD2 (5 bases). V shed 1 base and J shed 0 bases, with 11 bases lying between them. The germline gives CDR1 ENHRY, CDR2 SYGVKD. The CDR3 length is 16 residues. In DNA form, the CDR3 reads TGTGCCATCAGTGAGTTGGAGGTTCTTAGCACAGATACGCAGTATTTT. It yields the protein CAISELEVLSTDTQYF.

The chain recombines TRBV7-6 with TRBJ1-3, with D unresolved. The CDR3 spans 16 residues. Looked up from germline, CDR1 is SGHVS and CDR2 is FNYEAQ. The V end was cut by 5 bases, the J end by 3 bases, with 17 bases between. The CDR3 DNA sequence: TGTGCCAGCAGCCACCTAACACGGTCGGGTGGAAACACCATATATTTT. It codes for CASSHLTRSGGNTIYF.

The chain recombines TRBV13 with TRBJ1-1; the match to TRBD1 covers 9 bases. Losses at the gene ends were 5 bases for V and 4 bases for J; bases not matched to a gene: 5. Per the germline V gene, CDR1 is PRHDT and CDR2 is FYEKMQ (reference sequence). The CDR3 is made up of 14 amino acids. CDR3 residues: CASSPQGAGTEAFF. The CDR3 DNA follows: TGTGCCAGCAGCCCACAGGGGGCCGGCACTGAAGCTTTCTTT.